This record looks at one T cell receptor beta chain sequence and its context. Its antigen is still unknown. Germline loops: CDR1 MGHRA, CDR2 YSYEKL. Trimming took off 0 bases at V and 2 bases at J, with 16 bases between the two ends. The CDR3 is made up of 17 amino acids. This sample was taken from a study of cytomegalovirus exposure and HLA in healthy donors. Only in-frame clones appear in the TCRdb table, and some are missing; sequencing was by immunoSEQ multiplex PCR. Found here are some 250,000 clones, about 90% of them singletons; the top ten hold 0.35% to 0.4%. Overall study findings and caveats: In vitro checks showed that a few CMV-associated chains really do target CMV antigens. In a later analysis, first-cohort TCR clusters were found to tend to co-occur in the 120 or so validation repertoires. Researchers counted 150 to 200 TCR beta chains as cytomegalovirus-associated.

The sequenced material came from PBMCs. The TCR originated in a woman younger than 35 in good health and CMV-seronegative. The chain carries TRBV4-1 and TRBJ1-2, with a tentative D call TRBD1 (6 bases). The CDR3 DNA reads as TGCGCCAGCAGCCAAGATAGTTGGGACAAGATGAACTATGGCTACACCTTC. It yields the protein CASSQDSWDKMNYGYTF.